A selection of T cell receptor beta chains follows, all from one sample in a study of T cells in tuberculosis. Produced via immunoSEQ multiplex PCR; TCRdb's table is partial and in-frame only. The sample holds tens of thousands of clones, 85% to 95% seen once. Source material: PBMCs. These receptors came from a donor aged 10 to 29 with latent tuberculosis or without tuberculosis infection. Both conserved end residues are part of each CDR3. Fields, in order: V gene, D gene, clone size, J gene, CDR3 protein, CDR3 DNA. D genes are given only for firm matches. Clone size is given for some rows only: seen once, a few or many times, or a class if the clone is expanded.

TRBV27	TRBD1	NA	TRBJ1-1	CASSLSEGAGTEAFF	TGTGCCAGCAGTTTATCAGAGGGGGCGGGTACTGAAGCTTTCTTT
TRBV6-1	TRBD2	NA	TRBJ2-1	CAGRLAGGTEQFF	TGTGCCGGAAGACTAGCGGGAGGGACTGAGCAGTTCTTC
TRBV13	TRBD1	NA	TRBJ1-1	CASSLDRGTEAFF	TGTGCCAGCAGCTTAGACAGGGGGACTGAAGCTTTCTTT
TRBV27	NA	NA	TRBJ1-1	CASSAQVNTEAFF	TGTGCCAGCAGTGCACAGGTTAACACTGAAGCTTTCTTT
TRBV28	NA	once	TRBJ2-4	CASSPTGTWGIQYF	TGTGCCAGCAGTCCAACCGGGACATGGGGCATTCAGTACTTC
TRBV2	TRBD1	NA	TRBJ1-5	CASSMGFRGLSNQPQHF	TGTGCCAGCAGTATGGGTTTTAGGGGGCTATCAAATCAGCCCCAGCATTTT
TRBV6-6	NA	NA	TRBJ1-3	CASSYSMTDLGNTIYF	TGTGCCAGCAGTTACTCGATGACAGATCTAGGAAACACCATATATTTT
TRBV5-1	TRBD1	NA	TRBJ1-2	CASSLALLDRGNGYTF	TGCGCCAGCAGCTTGGCACTCCTAGACAGGGGAAATGGCTACACCTTC
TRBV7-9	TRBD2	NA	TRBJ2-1	CASSQSGGIYNEQFF	TGTGCCAGCAGCCAGAGCGGGGGGATTTACAATGAGCAGTTCTTC
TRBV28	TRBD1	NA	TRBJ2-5	CASSYRGHGETQYF	TGTGCCAGCAGTTACAGGGGGCATGGGGAGACCCAGTACTTC
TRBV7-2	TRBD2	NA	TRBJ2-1	CASSLGTSDYNEQFF	TGTGCCAGCAGCTTAGGGACTAGCGACTACAATGAGCAGTTCTTC
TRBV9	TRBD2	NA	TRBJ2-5	CASSVGDYTVETQYF	TGTGCCAGCAGCGTAGGGGACTATACAGTGGAGACCCAGTACTTC
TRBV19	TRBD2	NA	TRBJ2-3	CASSILAGLADTQYF	TGTGCCAGTAGTATTCTGGCCGGACTAGCAGATACGCAGTATTTT
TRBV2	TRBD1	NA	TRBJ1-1	CASSDPGQGVHEAFF	TGTGCCAGCAGTGACCCGGGACAGGGGGTACATGAAGCTTTCTTT
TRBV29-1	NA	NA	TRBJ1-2	CSVEDQGDYGYTF	TGCAGCGTTGAAGATCAGGGTGACTATGGCTACACCTTC
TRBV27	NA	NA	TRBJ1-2	CASSTLRDREGYTF	TGTGCCAGCAGTACGCTCCGGGATCGCGAGGGCTACACCTTC
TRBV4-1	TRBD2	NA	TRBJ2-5	CASSQAPSGRYQETQYF	TGCGCCAGCAGCCAGGCCCCTAGCGGGAGGTACCAAGAGACCCAGTACTTC
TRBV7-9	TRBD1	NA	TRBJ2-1	CASSPEHPDRGNSYNEQFF	TGTGCCAGCAGCCCCGAACACCCTGACAGGGGGAACTCCTACAATGAGCAGTTCTTC
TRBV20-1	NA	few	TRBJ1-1	CSGQAYTEAFF	TGCAGTGGGCAGGCCTACACTGAAGCTTTCTTT
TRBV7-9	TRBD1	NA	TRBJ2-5	CASSPGQGQETQYF	TGTGCCAGCAGCCCAGGACAGGGGCAGGAGACCCAGTACTTC